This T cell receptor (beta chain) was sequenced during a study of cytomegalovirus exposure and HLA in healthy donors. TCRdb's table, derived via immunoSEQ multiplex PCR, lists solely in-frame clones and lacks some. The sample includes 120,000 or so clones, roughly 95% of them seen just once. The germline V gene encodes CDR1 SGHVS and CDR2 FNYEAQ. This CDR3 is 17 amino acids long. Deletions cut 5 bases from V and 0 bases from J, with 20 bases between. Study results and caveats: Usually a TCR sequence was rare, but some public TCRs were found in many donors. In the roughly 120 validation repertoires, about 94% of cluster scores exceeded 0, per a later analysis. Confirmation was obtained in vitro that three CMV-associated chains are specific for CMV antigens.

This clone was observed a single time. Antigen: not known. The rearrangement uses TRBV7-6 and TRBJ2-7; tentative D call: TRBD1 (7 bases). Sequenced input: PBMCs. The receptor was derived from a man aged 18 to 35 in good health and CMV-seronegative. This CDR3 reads CASSPSGRSGGSYEQYF. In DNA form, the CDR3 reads TGTGCCAGCAGCCCCTCAGGGAGGTCAGGGGGCTCCTACGAGCAGTACTTC. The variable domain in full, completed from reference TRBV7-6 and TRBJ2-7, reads GAGVSQSPRYKVTKRGQDVALRCDPISGHVSLYWYRQALGQGPEFLTYFNYEAQQDKSGLPNDRFSAERPEGSISTLTIQRTEQRDSAMYRCASSPSGRSGGSYEQYFGPGTRLTVT.